The next 32 T cell receptor beta chains were all read from a single sample in a study of metastatic and nonmetastatic thyroid tumors (dated by TCRdb to 2019 to 2021). Libraries came from PCR. The sample was run on an Illumina HiSeq 4000. The public reads were run again by TCRdb, first through fastp at Q25 and then through MiXCR, and only productive beta chains were kept. For this sample the table gives around 50,000 clones, of which roughly 30% were detected only once. The ten biggest clones cover roughly 15% of the sample. Before undergoing thyroid surgery, none of the patients had been given any kind of treatment. The sequenced material came from blood. These receptors originate from a female donor with papillary thyroid cancer or a benign thyroid nodule (not recorded which). Some clones in this sample may be carry-over from other donors' samples.

A few counts support this clone. This rearrangement joins TRBV6-2 or TRBV6-3 to TRBJ2-1, with 7 bases lining up with TRBD1. V lost 6 bases and J lost 0; bases outside the gene matches: 8. CDR1 MNHEY and CDR2 SVGEGT come from the germline V gene. CDR3 size: 16 residues. The DNA for the CDR3 is TGTGCCAGCAGCGTTGGGACAGCGAGCTCCTACAATGAGCAGTTCTTC. It specifies CASSVGTASSYNEQFF.

This clone is judged medium-sized. The chain links TRBV27 to TRBJ2-7; D is unclear. V shed 3 bases and J shed 5 bases, with 8 bases lying between them. The germline V gene has CDR1 MNHEY and CDR2 SMNVEV (reference sequence). This CDR3 is built from 12 residues. CDR3: CASSFLGNEQYF. CDR3 sequence (DNA): TGTGCCAGCAGTTTTTTGGGAAACGAGCAGTACTTC.

This clone occurred a few times. The V call is TRBV6-2 or TRBV6-3, the J call TRBJ2-3; perhaps TRBD2 as D (5 bases). The V gene's germline CDR1 is MNHEY and CDR2 SVGEGT. The CDR3 runs to 12 residues. The V gene lost 2 bases and the J gene lost 6 bases, with 6 bases spanning the gap. The CDR3 protein is CASSYRGDTQYF. CDR3 bases: TGTGCCAGCAGTTACCGCGGGGATACGCAGTATTTT.

In regard to this clone: Because the CDR3 is missing its conserved closing phenylalanine or tryptophan, this is likely a read error. V usage is TRBV2 and J usage is TRBJ1-6; D is perhaps TRBD1 (5 bases). This CDR3 has 12 amino acids. The V end was cut by 7 bases, the J end by 8 bases, with 9 bases between. CDR1 is SNHLY, CDR2 FYNNEI, per germline. CDR3 in amino acids: CASTDSYSPLHV. The CDR3 region has the DNA TGTGCCAGCACTGACAGTTATTCACCCCTCCACGTT.

A note on this clone: Its ends do not fully match the called genes, so a read error is possible. The V and J genes are TRBV30 and TRBJ1-1, with 9 bases lining up with TRBD1. This CDR3 is 13 amino acids long. Germline values: CDR1 GTSNPN, CDR2 SVGIG (reference sequence). The CDR3 is CVWRRTGVTEAFF. The DNA of the CDR3 is TGTGTCTGGAGAAGGACAGGGGTCACTGAAGCTTTCTTT.

The chain carries TRBV11-2 and TRBJ2-1; D not certain. Germline V gives CDR1 SGHAT, CDR2 FQNNGV. The germline V and J ends were trimmed by 2 bases and 4 bases, with 18 bases remaining between them. This CDR3 spans 17 amino acids. CDR3 loop: CASSLLPDIGAYNEQFF. In DNA form, the CDR3 reads TGTGCCAGCAGCTTATTGCCCGACATAGGCGCGTACAATGAGCAGTTCTTC.

CDR3 in amino acids: CSAITGRYGYTF. The CDR3 DNA reads as TGCAGTGCCATAACAGGGCGATATGGCTACACCTTC. The rearrangement links TRBV20-1 to TRBJ1-2; maybe TRBD1 (6 bases). CDR1 DFQATT and CDR2 SNEGSKA come from the germline V gene (reference sequence). Trimming took 6 bases from V and 5 from J, leaving 13 bases between them. The CDR3 consists of 12 residues.

The chain is built from TRBV20-1 and TRBJ2-1, with 7 bases identical to TRBD1. The germline V gene has CDR1 DFQATT and CDR2 SNEGSKA (reference sequence). This CDR3 is built from 11 residues. V dropped 7 bases and J dropped 9; count of bases not matched to a gene: 6. The CDR3 reads CSGNRGPEQFF. As DNA, the CDR3 is TGCAGTGGCAACAGGGGTCCTGAGCAGTTCTTC.

There are a few counts of this clone. In DNA, the CDR3 is TGTGCTAGTGGACCCCAAGGCACAGATACGCAGTATTTT. Protein sequence: CASGPQGTDTQYF. The chain has TRBV12-5 and TRBJ2-3, with D unresolved. This CDR3 region has 13 residues. V lost 6 bases to trimming and J lost 1 base, with 8 bases between them. Germline assignment: CDR1 LGHNT and CDR2 FRNRAP. Based on the CDR3 plus reference TRBV12-5 and TRBJ2-3, the full variable domain is DARVTQTPRHKVTEMGQEVTMRCQPILGHNTVFWYRQTMMQGLELLAYFRNRAPLDDSGMPKDRFSAEMPDATLATLKIQPSEPRDSAVYFCASGPQGTDTQYFGPGTRLTVL.

Concerning this clone: With a much larger clone just one base away, this may be a read error. The chain employs TRBV19 and TRBJ1-1; 7 bases fit TRBD1. The CDR3 runs to 13 residues. Trimming at V came to 4 bases and at J to 7 bases, leaving 6 bases not matched to a gene. Per the germline V gene, CDR1 is LNHDA and CDR2 is SQIVND (reference sequence). The CDR3 loop is CASSSTGAHEAFF. In DNA, the CDR3 is TGTGCCAGTAGTAGCACAGGGGCGCATGAAGCTTTCTTT.

This clone has a handful of counts. The V gene is TRBV28, the J gene TRBJ2-2, with D perhaps matching TRBD1 (5 bases). CDR3 length: 13 amino acids. V was trimmed by 6 bases and J by 5 bases, leaving 10 bases between them. CDR1 and CDR2 from the germline V gene are MDHEN and SYDVKM. This chain's CDR3 is CASSLQGTGELFF. The CDR3 DNA reads as TGTGCCAGCAGCCTCCAGGGTACCGGGGAGCTGTTTTTT. Full variable domain (rest looked up from reference TRBV28 and TRBJ2-2): DVKVTQSSRYLVKRTGEKVFLECVQDMDHENMFWYRQDPGLGLRLIYFSYDVKMKEKGDIPEGYSVSREKKERFSLILESASTNQTSMYLCASSLQGTGELFFGEGSRLTVL.

This clone was detected ten times or more. The chain uses TRBV7-2 and TRBJ2-3, with a tentative D call TRBD2 (6 bases). Trimming took off 5 bases at V and 6 bases at J, with 15 bases between the two ends. Germline V gene lookup returns CDR1 SGHTA and CDR2 FQGNSA. The CDR3 spans 14 residues. The CDR3 nucleotides read TGTGCCAGCAGCCCCGGGAGAGCCCAGGATACGCAGTATTTT. This gives the protein CASSPGRAQDTQYF.

In its sample, this clone ranks as medium-sized. The genes are TRBV10-3 and TRBJ2-7; 10 bases match TRBD1. Germline loops: CDR1 ENHRY, CDR2 SYGVKD. J was trimmed by 7 bases and V by 10 bases; bases with no gene match: 10. The CDR3 length is 13 residues. Here the CDR3 DNA reads TGTGCCACCTCCGGGACAGGGGTAGGGGAGCAGTACTTC. It translates to CATSGTGVGEQYF.

This clone came up a few times. This chain uses TRBV24-1 with TRBJ2-3, with 7 nucleotides matching TRBD2. The CDR3 runs to 14 residues. The germline V gene has CDR1 KGHDR and CDR2 SFDVKD. Unmatched junction bases numbered 9, after V lost 9 bases and J lost 4 bases. CDR3 in amino acids: CATAIGLGSDTQYF. The CDR3 region has the DNA TGTGCCACCGCTATTGGACTAGGCTCAGATACGCAGTATTTT.

In this sample, this clone turned up a few times. The rearrangement uses TRBV27 and TRBJ2-7; tentative D call: TRBD1 (7 bases). The CDR3 consists of 14 residues. V was clipped by 3 bases and J by 2 bases, with 11 bases between them. Germline assignment: CDR1 MNHEY and CDR2 SMNVEV (reference sequence). CDR3 nucleotide sequence: TGTGCCAGCAGTTTCCAGGGGGGCCCCTACGAGCAGTACTTC. It translates to CASSFQGGPYEQYF.

The table lists this clone with a few counts. The gene calls are TRBV11-2 and TRBJ2-1; D gene unclear. From germline, CDR1 is SGHAT and CDR2 FQNNGV. The CDR3 extends over 14 amino acids. V lost 0 bases, J lost 9 bases, and 12 bases lay in between. The CDR3 spells CASSLDFSSSEQFF. The CDR3 DNA reads as TGTGCCAGCAGCTTAGATTTCAGCTCATCTGAGCAGTTCTTC.

The chain couples TRBV12-3 or TRBV12-4 to TRBJ2-5; D unresolved. Trimming removed 1 base at V and 4 bases at J, with 7 bases between. The CDR3 is 13 residues long. CDR3 DNA: TGTGCCAGCAGTTTAGACCGACGAGAGACCCAGTACTTC. It encodes CASSLDRRETQYF.

This chain connects TRBV7-2 to TRBJ2-3; 10 bases are shared with TRBD2. Unmatched junction bases numbered 2, after V lost 3 bases and J lost 5 bases. There are 14 residues in the CDR3. CDR1 is SGHTA and CDR2 is FQGNSA in the germline V gene. DNA of the CDR3: TGTGCCAGCAGCTTGCTAGCGGGAGTAGATACGCAGTATTTT. Its protein product is CASSLLAGVDTQYF. The complete variable domain, with remaining parts taken from reference TRBV7-2 and TRBJ2-3, reads GAGVSQSPSNKVTEKGKDVELRCDPISGHTALYWYRQSLGQGLEFLIYFQGNSAPDKSGLPSDRFSAERTGGSVSTLTIQRTQQEDSAVYLCASSLLAGVDTQYFGPGTRLTVL.

By proportion, this clone is medium-sized. The V gene is TRBV7-2, the J gene TRBJ2-1; D not certain. The length of the CDR3 is 14 residues. Per the germline V gene, CDR1 is SGHTA and CDR2 is FQGNSA. The V and J ends lost 0 bases and 6 bases respectively, with 9 bases between them. CDR3 DNA sequence: TGTGCCAGCAGCTTAGCTCGGCAGCTCAATGAGCAGTTCTTC. Protein sequence: CASSLARQLNEQFF.

The V gene is TRBV18, the J gene TRBJ1-6; unclear D gene. Germline CDR1 KGHSH, CDR2 LQKENI. Trimming stripped 6 bases from V and 8 bases from J, with 17 bases between. This CDR3 contains 15 residues. The CDR3 DNA is TGTGCCAGCTCCCGCGAGTGGGGAGGTGATTCACCCCTCCACTTT. Residues: CASSREWGGDSPLHF.

The chain is built from TRBV6-5 and TRBJ2-7; 7 bases are a match to TRBD1. The CDR3 is 14 amino acids. V gave up 6 bases and J gave up 3 bases; unmatched junction bases: 8. Germline lookup yields CDR1 MNHEY and CDR2 SVGAGI. The CDR3 loop reads CASSLQGQSYEQYF. The CDR3 DNA reads as TGTGCCAGCAGCTTACAGGGGCAGAGCTACGAGCAGTACTTC.

This clone has just a few counts. CDR3 bases: TGTGCCAGCAGTGAGTCTAAGGGTAATTCACCCCTCCACTTT. This translates into CASSESKGNSPLHF. V gene TRBV6-1 combines with J gene TRBJ1-6; no firm D call. The CDR3 spans 14 residues. The V gene's germline CDR1 is MNHNS and CDR2 SASEGT. V was clipped by 3 bases and J by 6 bases, with 9 bases between them.

This clone is labeled medium-sized (0.01 to 0.1%). The J gene is TRBJ1-3, the V gene TRBV12-3 or TRBV12-4; the D is unclear. The CDR3 sequence is 14 residues long. V was clipped by 2 bases and J by 3 bases, with 8 bases between them. The DNA of the CDR3 is TGTGCCAGCAGTTTAAGAACAGTTGGAAACACCATATATTTT. Translating gives CASSLRTVGNTIYF.

This chain connects TRBV12-3 or TRBV12-4 to TRBJ2-7; TRBD1 agrees at 10 bases. CDR3 length: 13 residues. V shed 2 bases and J 7 bases; nucleotides not matched to a gene: 2. In DNA, the CDR3 is TGTGCCAGCAGTTTACGGACAGGGGGAGAGCAGTACTTC. This codes for CASSLRTGGEQYF.

The rearrangement links TRBV11-2 to TRBJ1-2; no firm D call. This CDR3 has 12 residues. Trimming took 1 base from V and 3 from J, leaving 3 bases between them. CDR1 is SGHAT and CDR2 is FQNNGV in the germline V gene. The CDR3 region is CASSLGDYGYTF. The CDR3 DNA reads TGTGCCAGCAGCTTAGGGGACTATGGCTACACCTTC.

V usage is TRBV7-9 and J usage is TRBJ2-3, with TRBD1 matching over 8 bases. There are 15 residues in the CDR3. J was trimmed by 5 bases and V by 3 bases; bases with no gene match: 7. The germline V gene has CDR1 SEHNR and CDR2 FQNEAQ (reference sequence). CDR3 DNA sequence: TGTGCCAGCAGCTTGGACAGGGAGTATCTAGATACGCAGTATTTT. This translates into CASSLDREYLDTQYF. The full variable domain, its missing parts supplied by reference TRBV7-9 and TRBJ2-3, is DTGVSQNPRHKITKRGQNVTFRCDPISEHNRLYWYRQTLGQGPEFLTYFQNEAQLEKSRLLSDRFSAERPKGSFSTLEIQRTEQGDSAMYLCASSLDREYLDTQYFGPGTRLTVL.

The CDR3: CASSSSASSYNEQFF. CDR3 nucleotides: TGTGCCAGCAGTTCTAGCGCTTCCTCCTACAATGAGCAGTTCTTC. This chain links TRBV12-3 or TRBV12-4 with TRBJ2-1; a weak D match, TRBD2 (6 bases). V shed 4 bases and J shed 0 bases, with 10 bases lying between them. The CDR3 consists of 15 residues.

This clone was counted a few times. The sample carries other DNA sequences with the same CDR3. The rearrangement links TRBV28 to TRBJ2-7; D gene unclear. CDR3 length: 18 amino acids. The V and J ends lost 6 bases and 0 bases respectively, with 24 bases between them. Germline loops: CDR1 MDHEN, CDR2 SYDVKM. The CDR3 is CASSRTMPAERSSYEQYF. CDR3 bases: TGTGCCAGCAGCAGGACCATGCCGGCGGAAAGGAGCTCCTACGAGCAGTACTTC.

This clone was seen a few times. The V call is TRBV7-3, the J call TRBJ2-1; possible D gene TRBD2, 5 bases. Germline loops: CDR1 SGHTA, CDR2 FQGTGA. The ends were cut back, 6 bases at V and 6 bases at J, with 9 bases in the middle. The CDR3 extends over 12 amino acids. CDR3 residues: CASRGEGNEQFF. CDR3 bases: TGTGCCAGCAGAGGAGAGGGCAATGAGCAGTTCTTC. The whole variable domain, remainder taken from reference TRBV7-3 and TRBJ2-1, is GAGVSQTPSNKVTEKGKYVELRCDPISGHTALYWYRQSLGQGPEFLIYFQGTGAADDSGLPNDRFFAVRPEGSVSTLKIQRTERGDSAVYLCASRGEGNEQFFGPGTRLTVL.

This clone is labeled medium-sized. The CDR3 DNA reads as TGTGCCAGCATTCGAGGAAACACCATATATTTT. Translating gives CASIRGNTIYF. This chain connects TRBV27 to TRBJ1-3; D ambiguous. V was shortened by 7 bases and J by 4 bases, with 5 bases between the two germline ends. Per the germline V gene, CDR1 is MNHEY and CDR2 is SMNVEV (reference sequence). The CDR3 runs 11 residues.

This chain uses TRBV7-4 with TRBJ2-7, with a tentative D call TRBD2 (5 bases). The CDR3 loop spans 15 amino acids. V lost 3 bases, J lost 3 bases, and 15 bases lay in between. Germline lookup yields CDR1 SGHVT and CDR2 SQSDAQ. The CDR3 is CASSFVARNSYEQYF. CDR3 sequence (DNA): TGTGCCAGCAGCTTTGTAGCGAGGAATAGCTACGAGCAGTACTTC.

The chain uses TRBV12-3 or TRBV12-4 and TRBJ2-2; D remains unclear. The CDR3 loop spans 13 amino acids. Deletions cut 7 bases from V and 7 bases from J, with 13 bases between. CDR3 protein: CASTSTGFGELFF. Here the CDR3 DNA reads TGTGCCAGCACATCAACCGGGTTCGGGGAGCTGTTTTTT.